The 10 T cell receptor beta chains given below trace back to one sample, sequenced in a study of cytomegalovirus exposure and HLA in healthy donors. PCR amplification relied on 60 Vbeta primers (plus 13 Jbeta primers). Profiled with immunoSEQ multiplex PCR; TCRdb holds only in-frame clones, not every one. The sample includes about 130,000 clones, around 72% seen only once; the top ten take roughly 4.5%. The source material was PBMCs. Every receptor here comes from a young man in good health and CMV-seropositive.

The rearrangement links TRBV19 to TRBJ2-1, with D hard to call. With 6 bases removed from V and 4 bases from J, the gap between germline ends came to 7 bases. CDR3 length: 12 residues. Germline-derived CDR1 and CDR2 are LNHDA and SQIVND (reference sequence). CDR3 region: CASRTGYNEQFF. The CDR3 DNA is TGTGCCAGTAGGACTGGATACAATGAGCAGTTCTTC.

This clone was recorded only once. The chain employs TRBV18 and TRBJ1-1; 10 bases fit TRBD1. This CDR3 is built from 17 residues. Looked up from germline, CDR1 is KGHSH and CDR2 is LQKENI. The V and J ends lost 6 bases and 4 bases, in that order; junction bases with no gene match: 14. CDR3 coding DNA: TGTGCCAGCTCGGCCGGCCGGGACAGGGGAGGTGGCACTGAAGCTTTCTTT. Its protein is CASSAGRDRGGGTEAFF. Combining the CDR3 with reference TRBV18 and TRBJ1-1 gives the whole variable domain NAGVMQNPRHLVRRRGQEARLRCSPMKGHSHVYWYRQLPEEGLKFMVYLQKENIIDESGMPKERFSAEFPKEGPSILRIQQVVRGDSAAYFCASSAGRDRGGGTEAFFGQGTRLTVV.

The V call is TRBV4-1, the J call TRBJ1-2, with D unresolved. Trimming removed 1 base at V and 4 bases at J, with 7 bases between. CDR1 and CDR2 (germline): MGHRA, YSYEKL. The CDR3 has 13 amino acids. The chain's CDR3 is CASSQGSGYGYTF. The CDR3 DNA is TGCGCCAGCAGCCAAGGGTCAGGCTATGGCTACACCTTC.

This clone was observed a few times. V usage is TRBV4-2 and J usage is TRBJ2-5; D possibly corresponds to TRBD2 (6 bases). The V end lost 9 bases, the J end lost 2 bases, and 19 bases lay between the germline ends. This CDR3 has 15 residues. In germline, CDR1 is LGHNA, CDR2 YNFKEQ. The CDR3 protein is CASSDWTTPQETQYF. The CDR3 DNA follows: TGTGCCAGTAGTGATTGGACTACCCCTCAAGAGACCCAGTACTTC.

This sequence joins TRBV29-1 and TRBJ2-5; 10 bases match TRBD2. CDR3 length: 13 amino acids. V lost 7 bases and J lost 3; bases outside the gene matches: 5. Germline CDR1 reads SQVTM; CDR2 reads ANQGSEA. Here the CDR3 DNA reads TGCAGCGCCGAAGGACTAGCGGAAGAGACCCAGTACTTC. Its translation is CSAEGLAEETQYF.

Only one count was recorded for this clone. V and J are TRBV29-1 and TRBJ2-3, with TRBD2 identical over 8 bases. This CDR3 contains 15 residues. The J segment lost 2 bases and the V segment lost 2 bases, leaving 6 bases of the junction unmatched. Germline V gene lookup returns CDR1 SQVTM and CDR2 ANQGSEA. CDR3 in amino acids: CSVEWAGGPTDTQYF. CDR3 nucleotide sequence: TGCAGCGTTGAATGGGCGGGGGGCCCCACAGATACGCAGTATTTT.

The chain employs TRBV9 and TRBJ2-1; tentative D call: TRBD2 (5 bases). Germline-derived CDR1 and CDR2 are SGDLS and YYNGEE. This CDR3 has 15 amino acids. The V end was cut by 4 bases, the J end by 6 bases, with 17 bases between. CDR3 nucleotide sequence: TGTGCCAGCAGCCACGCTGGGTGGGCGGGCAATGAGCAGTTCTTC. Translation gives CASSHAGWAGNEQFF.

The CDR3 protein is CASSDRATGQPQHF. The DNA of the CDR3 is TGTGCCAGCAGTGATAGGGCCACGGGGCAGCCCCAGCATTTT. The chain employs TRBV2 and TRBJ1-5; D is unclear. This CDR3 has 14 amino acids. Looked up from germline, CDR1 is SNHLY and CDR2 is FYNNEI. Trimming took off 3 bases at V and 7 bases at J, with 13 bases between the two ends.

V gene TRBV4-3 combines with J gene TRBJ2-3, with 10 bases aligning to TRBD2. The CDR3 totals 19 residues. Looked up from germline, CDR1 is LGHNA and CDR2 is YSLEER. The V segment lost 0 bases and the J segment 0 bases; nucleotides outside the gene matches: 9. The CDR3 DNA sequence: TGCGCCAGCAGCCAAGAGTCAGCGGGAGGGTCTTCTAGCACAGATACGCAGTATTTT. Its protein product is CASSQESAGGSSSTDTQYF.

V usage is TRBV10-2 and J usage is TRBJ2-7; perhaps TRBD1 as D (6 bases). V lost 6 bases to trimming and J lost 0 bases, with 9 bases between them. CDR1 WSHSY and CDR2 SAAADI come from the germline V gene. This CDR3 comprises 13 residues. The CDR3 loop reads CASRGADSYEQYF. The CDR3 DNA follows: TGCGCCAGCAGGGGGGCAGACTCCTACGAGCAGTACTTC.